This T cell receptor (beta chain) comes out of a study of blood T cell repertoires in COVID-19. Study summary: Donors in the United States, Italy and Spain gave samples during acute or convalescent COVID-19. In each case, the material was cDNA or gDNA derived from T cells, B-cell-depleted T cells, or PBMCs.

The CDR3 totals 19 residues. Trimming at V came to 3 bases and at J to 1 base, leaving 17 bases not matched to a gene. Germline V CDR1 and CDR2: SGHAT, FQNNGV. Original methodology: The assay estimated nucleated cells by amplifying reference gene primers. The protocol was immunoSEQ multiplex PCR, while the TCRdb copy is restricted to in-frame clones and leaves out a portion. The V and J calls and clone size are taken from that table; D and trimming were inferred from the DNA. The repertoire holds roughly 290,000 clones, with roughly 84% as singletons. The chain has TRBV11-2 and TRBJ2-7; 8 bases are shared with TRBD1. The specimen sequenced was peripheral blood. The sequence came from a person aged 70 to 85 with COVID-19, enrolled during active disease. The CDR3 DNA sequence: TGTGCCAGCAGCTTCCTATCAGGACAGGGCTACGGACCTTCCTACGAGCAGTACTTC. Its translation: CASSFLSGQGYGPSYEQYF.